This section outlines one TCR beta chain sequence together with its context. The data originate from a study of CD8 T cells in Susac syndrome. The germline V gene has CDR1 SGHNT and CDR2 YYREEE (reference sequence). With 7 bases clipped from V and 1 base from J, the junction kept 10 bases outside the gene matches. The CDR3 contains 16 residues. From blood CD8+ and CD4+ T cells, the TCR beta chain was sequenced. TEMRA cells were FACS-enriched, unlike CD8+ and CD4+ T cells, which were negatively isolated. RNA in amounts of roughly 0.45 to 1 ug was reverse transcribed with random hexamers. The TCR beta CDR3 was amplified by immunoSEQ multiplex PCR across 54 Vbeta, 13 Jbeta. Using its own MiXCR run on the immunoSEQ multiplex PCR reads, TCRdb lists one record per CDR3 protein. This table has 100,000 to 150,000 distinct CDR3 sequences, over 75% appearing once.

The sequenced sample consisted of CD8+ T cells from PBMCs. This chain joins TRBV5-4 and TRBJ2-1; 8 nucleotides line up with TRBD2. The receptor comes from a human donor with multiple sclerosis. The CDR3 nucleotides are TGTGCCAGCTTCAAGACTAGCGCCTTATCCTACAATGAGCAGTTCTTC. This translates into CASFKTSALSYNEQFF.